This T cell receptor beta chain was observed in a study of T cell responses to AZD1222 COVID-19 vaccine. The method was immunoSEQ multiplex PCR; TCRdb's version includes in-frame clones alone and lacks a portion of them. The table shows about 190,000 clones, with about nine tenths occurring only once. As for this clone: Its cognate antigen is unknown.

Overall study results and limits: Repertoires in all cases were sampled only once the peak T cell response had passed. Vaccine-related CD4 TCRs covered spike, predominating at 160-218 and 743-854. Elevations in Spike-specific TCR breadth and depth followed administration of two AZD1222 doses.

The TCR originated in an adult in good health. The source material was peripheral blood, sampled on day 0 of MenACWY control vaccination.

The chain's CDR3 is CASSYSGLGGTGELFF. The CDR3, as DNA: TGTGCCAGCAGTTACTCGGGACTAGGGGGGACCGGGGAGCTGTTTTTT. The chain uses TRBV6-2 or TRBV6-3 and TRBJ2-2; 8 bases fit TRBD2. The CDR3 is 16 residues long. From germline, CDR1 is MNHEY and CDR2 SVGEGT. The V segment lost 0 bases and the J segment 5 bases; nucleotides outside the gene matches: 5.